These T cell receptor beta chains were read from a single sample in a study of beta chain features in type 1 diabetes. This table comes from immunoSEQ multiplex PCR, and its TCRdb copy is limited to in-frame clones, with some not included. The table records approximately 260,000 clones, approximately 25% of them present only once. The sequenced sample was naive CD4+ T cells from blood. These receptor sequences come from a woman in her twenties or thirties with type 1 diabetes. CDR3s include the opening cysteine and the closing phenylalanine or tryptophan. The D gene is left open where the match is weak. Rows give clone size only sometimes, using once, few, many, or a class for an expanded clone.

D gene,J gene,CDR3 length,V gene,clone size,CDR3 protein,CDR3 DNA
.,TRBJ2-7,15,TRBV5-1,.,CASSSTGESDYEQYF,TGCGCCAGCAGCTCGACCGGGGAATCAGACTACGAGCAGTACTTC
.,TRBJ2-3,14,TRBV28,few,CASSLFSGTDTQYF,TGTGCCAGCAGTTTATTTTCCGGCACAGATACGCAGTATTTT
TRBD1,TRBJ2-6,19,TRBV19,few,CASSPEKQGGVTWANVLTF,TGTGCCAGTAGTCCTGAGAAACAGGGGGGAGTTACTTGGGCCAACGTCCTGACTTTC
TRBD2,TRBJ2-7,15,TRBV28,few,CASSLSLAGVYEQYF,TGTGCCAGCAGTTTATCACTAGCGGGAGTCTACGAGCAGTACTTC
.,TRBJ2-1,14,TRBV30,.,CAWSAGEGWNEQFF,TGTGCCTGGAGTGCGGGAGAGGGATGGAATGAGCAGTTCTTC
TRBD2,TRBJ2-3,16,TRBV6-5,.,CASSYSSGSPTDTQYF,TGTGCCAGCAGTTACTCTAGCGGGAGCCCCACAGATACGCAGTATTTT
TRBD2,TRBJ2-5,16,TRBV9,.,CASSPWTSGGQETQYF,TGTGCCAGCAGCCCCTGGACTAGCGGGGGCCAAGAGACCCAGTACTTC
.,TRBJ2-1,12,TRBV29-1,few,CSVEGGYNEQFF,TGCAGCGTTGAAGGCGGCTACAATGAGCAGTTCTTC
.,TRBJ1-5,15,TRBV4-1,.,CASSQYKDINQPQHF,TGCGCCAGCAGCCAATACAAGGACATCAATCAGCCCCAGCATTTT
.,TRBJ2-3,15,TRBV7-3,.,CASSPIRTSTDTQYF,TGTGCCAGCAGCCCAATCCGAACTAGCACAGATACGCAGTATTTT
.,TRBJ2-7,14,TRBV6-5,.,CASSYERDSYEQYF,TGTGCCAGCAGTTACGAGAGGGACTCCTACGAGCAGTACTTC
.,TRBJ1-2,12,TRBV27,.,CASSPTGYGYTF,TGTGCCAGCAGTCCGACAGGATATGGCTACACCTTC
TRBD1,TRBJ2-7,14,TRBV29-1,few,CSVEPWTGGDEQYF,TGCAGCGTTGAACCATGGACAGGCGGAGACGAGCAGTACTTC
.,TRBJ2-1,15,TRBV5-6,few,CASSLAQGWNNEQFF,TGTGCCAGCAGCTTGGCACAGGGCTGGAACAATGAGCAGTTCTTC
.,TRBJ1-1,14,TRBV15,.,CATSINQGDTEAFF,TGTGCCACCAGCATAAACCAGGGTGACACTGAAGCTTTCTTT
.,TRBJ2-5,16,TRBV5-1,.,CASSSTTGGPGETQYF,TGCGCCAGCAGCTCCACGACAGGCGGGCCTGGAGAGACCCAGTACTTC
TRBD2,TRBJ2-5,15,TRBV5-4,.,CASSLTSAGRETQYF,TGTGCCAGCAGCCTGACTAGCGCGGGACGCGAGACCCAGTACTTC
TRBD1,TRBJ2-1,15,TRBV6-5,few,CASSTTGQGHNEQFF,TGTGCCAGCAGCACAACGGGACAGGGGCACAATGAGCAGTTCTTC
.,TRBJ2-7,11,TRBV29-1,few,CSVLRTAEQYF,TGCAGCGTTCTGAGGACAGCCGAGCAGTACTTC
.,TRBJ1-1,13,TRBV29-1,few,CSVDRGGNTEAFF,TGCAGCGTTGATAGAGGTGGGAACACTGAAGCTTTCTTT
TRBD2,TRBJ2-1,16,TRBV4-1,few,CASSQSGLARDNEQFF,TGCGCCAGCAGCCAGTCGGGACTAGCGCGAGACAATGAGCAGTTCTTC
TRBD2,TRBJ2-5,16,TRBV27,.,CASSSLQSGRGETQYF,TGTGCCAGCAGTTCCTTACAAAGCGGGAGGGGAGAGACCCAGTACTTC
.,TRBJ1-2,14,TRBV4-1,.,CASSQGSQNYGYTF,TGCGCCAGCAGCCAAGGAAGTCAGAACTATGGCTACACCTTC
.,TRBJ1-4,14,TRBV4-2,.,CASSQGGSEEKLFF,TGTGCCAGCAGCCAAGGAGGGAGTGAGGAAAAACTGTTTTTT
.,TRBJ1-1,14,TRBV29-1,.,CSVEEVGGGTEAFF,TGCAGCGTTGAAGAAGTGGGGGGAGGGACTGAAGCTTTCTTT
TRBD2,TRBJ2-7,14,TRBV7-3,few,CASSPNSGSHEQYF,TGTGCCAGCAGCCCAAATAGCGGGAGCCACGAGCAGTACTTC
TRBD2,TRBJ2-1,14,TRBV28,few,CASSLGTSIYEQFF,TGTGCCAGCAGTTTGGGGACTAGCATCTATGAGCAGTTCTTC
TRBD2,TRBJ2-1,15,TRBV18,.,CASSPSGLPFREQFF,TGTGCCAGCTCACCGTCGGGACTACCCTTCCGGGAGCAGTTCTTC
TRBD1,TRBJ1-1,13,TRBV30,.,CAWSADRVREAFF,TGTGCCTGGAGTGCCGACAGGGTCCGCGAAGCTTTCTTT
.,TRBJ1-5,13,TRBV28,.,CASSFSGAQPQHF,TGTGCCAGCAGTTTTAGTGGTGCTCAGCCCCAGCATTTT
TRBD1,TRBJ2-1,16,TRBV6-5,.,CASSYQTGVGDNEQFF,TGTGCCAGCAGTTACCAGACAGGGGTAGGAGACAATGAGCAGTTCTTC
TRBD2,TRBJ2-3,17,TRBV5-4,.,CASRISPPGLRTDTQYF,TGTGCCAGCAGGATTTCCCCACCGGGACTACGCACAGATACGCAGTATTTT
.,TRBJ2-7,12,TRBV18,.,CASSPVRDEQYF,TGTGCCAGCTCACCAGTCAGGGACGAGCAGTACTTC
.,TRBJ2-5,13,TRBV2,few,CASRERSQETQYF,TGTGCCAGCAGGGAGCGGAGCCAAGAGACCCAGTACTTC
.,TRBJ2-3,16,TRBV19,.,CASTFDRSPGADTQYF,TGTGCCAGTACGTTTGACAGGTCGCCAGGGGCAGATACGCAGTATTTT
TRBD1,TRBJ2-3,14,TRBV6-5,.,CASRRTGYTDTQYF,TGTGCCAGCAGGCGGACAGGGTACACAGATACGCAGTATTTT
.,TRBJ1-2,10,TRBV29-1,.,CSGYSGGYTF,TGCAGCGGCTACAGCGGCGGCTACACCTTC
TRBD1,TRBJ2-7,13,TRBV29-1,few,CSAEGQGGYEQYF,TGCAGCGCCGAGGGACAGGGAGGGTACGAGCAGTACTTC
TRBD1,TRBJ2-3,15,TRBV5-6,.,CASSFGQGVTDTQYF,TGTGCCAGCAGCTTCGGACAGGGGGTCACAGATACGCAGTATTTT
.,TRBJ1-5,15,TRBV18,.,CASSPDGYSNQPQHF,TGTGCCAGCTCTCCAGACGGGTATAGCAATCAGCCCCAGCATTTT
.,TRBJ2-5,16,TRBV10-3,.,CAISESHPADGETQYF,TGTGCCATCAGTGAGTCTCATCCAGCGGACGGGGAGACCCAGTACTTC
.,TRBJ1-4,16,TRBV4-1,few,CASSQVRGKTNEKLFF,TGCGCCAGCAGCCAAGTGCGGGGGAAAACTAATGAAAAACTGTTTTTT
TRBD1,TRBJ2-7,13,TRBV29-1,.,CSVARQGVGEQYF,TGCAGCGTTGCCCGACAGGGGGTAGGTGAGCAGTACTTC
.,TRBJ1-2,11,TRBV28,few,CASGRDYGYTF,TGTGCCAGCGGCCGGGACTATGGCTACACCTTC
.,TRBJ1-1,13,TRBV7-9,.,CASSFAGDTEAFF,TGTGCCAGCAGCTTTGCAGGGGACACTGAAGCTTTCTTT
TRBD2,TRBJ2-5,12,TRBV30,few,CAWGSGSETQYF,TGTGCCTGGGGTAGCGGGAGTGAGACCCAGTACTTC
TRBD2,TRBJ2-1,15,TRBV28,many,CASYPGLADYNEQFF,TGTGCCAGCTACCCTGGGCTAGCGGACTACAATGAGCAGTTCTTC
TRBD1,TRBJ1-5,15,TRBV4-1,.,CASSLLTGTNQPQHF,TGCGCCAGCAGCCTTTTGACAGGGACTAATCAGCCCCAGCATTTT
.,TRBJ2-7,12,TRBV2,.,CASSLHSGEQYF,TGTGCCAGCAGTTTGCATAGCGGCGAGCAGTACTTC
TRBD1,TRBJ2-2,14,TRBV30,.,CAWMGQEGVGELFF,TGTGCCTGGATGGGACAGGAAGGAGTCGGGGAGCTGTTTTTT
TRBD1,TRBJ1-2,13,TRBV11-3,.,CASSPQGLDGYTF,TGTGCCAGCAGCCCACAGGGGCTCGATGGCTACACCTTC